This entry describes one T cell receptor beta chain. Its antigen is still unknown. The CDR3 length is 16 residues. Trimming took 5 bases from V and 2 from J, leaving 13 bases between them. The germline gives CDR1 MDHEN, CDR2 SYDVKM. This sample was included in a study of blood T cells in healthy people across ages. Every participating donor contributed about 10 milliliters of peripheral blood through a draw. Combining a sample-barcoded 5' primer with a J-beta primer mix, a second PCR ran for 7 to 11 cycles. Through a template-switch adaptor with 12 random nucleotides, each cDNA molecule received a tag. Every individual sample yielded 2.5 million or more paired-end reads (each containing CDR3). In TCRdb, the 5' RACE reads were re-called with MiXCR into one record per CDR3 protein. The sample consists of around 750,000 distinct CDR3 sequences, less than 70% of them appearing once. Findings of the study overall: Unsorted PBMC material precluded a definitive naive versus antigen-experienced comparison.

The sequence was collected from a man older than 75 in good health. The genes are TRBV28 and TRBJ2-6, with D uncertain. Sequenced input: blood. CDR3 amino acids: CASSGARVPGANVLTF. The CDR3 nucleotides are TGTGCCAGCAGTGGAGCCCGGGTGCCTGGGGCCAACGTCCTGACTTTC.